These 9 T cell receptor beta chains came from one sample sequenced in a study of blood T cell repertoires in COVID-19. The assay was immunoSEQ multiplex PCR, and TCRdb's table has in-frame clones only and misses some. The sample yields about 210,000 clones, 75% to 90% seen once. Source material: peripheral blood. Receptors were obtained from a man aged 35 to 55 with acute or convalescent COVID-19.

This clone was counted a single time. V is TRBV16 and J is TRBJ1-2; 7 positions agree with TRBD1. Trimming took 0 bases from V and 7 from J; bases not matched to a gene: 5. CDR1 is KGHSY and CDR2 is FQNENV in the germline V gene. The CDR3 covers 14 residues. The CDR3 region has the DNA TGTGCCAGCAGCCAATCCCGACAGGGAAGTGGCTACACCTTC. Translated, it gives CASSQSRQGSGYTF.

V usage is TRBV24-1 and J usage is TRBJ1-2; D call uncertain. CDR3 length: 15 amino acids. The ends were cut back, 5 bases at V and 3 bases at J, with 15 bases in the middle. Germline V gene data show CDR1 as KGHDR and CDR2 as SFDVKD. As DNA, the CDR3 is TGTGCCACCAGTGGAGGGCCAGTGCAGGACTATGGCTACACCTTC. It translates to CATSGGPVQDYGYTF.

J is TRBJ2-1 and V is TRBV4-1; maybe TRBD2 (5 bases). The ends were cut back, 3 bases at V and 5 bases at J, with 11 bases in the middle. Germline-derived CDR1 and CDR2 are MGHRA and YSYEKL. This CDR3 is 14 amino acids long. The CDR3 sequence is CASSHPERNNEQFF. CDR3 DNA: TGCGCCAGCAGCCACCCCGAGCGGAACAATGAGCAGTTCTTC.

V and J are TRBV5-1 and TRBJ1-6; D may be TRBD1 (6 bases). The CDR3 spans 16 residues. In germline, CDR1 is SGHRS, CDR2 YFSETQ. V gave up 0 bases and J gave up 3 bases, with 10 bases separating them. This chain's CDR3 is CASSLAGQIYNSPLHF. The CDR3 DNA follows: TGCGCCAGCAGCTTGGCCGGACAGATCTATAATTCACCCCTCCACTTT.

This chain joins TRBV7-2 and TRBJ2-1, with 12 bases matching TRBD2. CDR1 is SGHTA, CDR2 FQGNSA, per germline. There are 16 residues in the CDR3. V gave up 4 bases and J gave up 4 bases; unmatched junction bases: 5. The CDR3 loop is CASSSPGLAGYNEQFF. The CDR3 DNA follows: TGTGCCAGCAGCTCTCCGGGACTAGCGGGTTACAATGAGCAGTTCTTC.

V usage is TRBV27 and J usage is TRBJ1-6; D remains ambiguous. V was pared by 6 bases and J by 0 bases, with 15 bases between. This CDR3 is built from 17 residues. Germline CDR1 is MNHEY and CDR2 is SMNVEV (reference sequence). The CDR3 DNA follows: TGTGCCAGCAGATGGACTGGACGGTTCTCCTATAATTCACCCCTCCACTTT. The encoded protein is CASRWTGRFSYNSPLHF.

This rearrangement joins TRBV10-3 to TRBJ1-5; TRBD1 is a possible D gene (5 bases). V shed 10 bases and J shed 5 bases, with 27 bases lying between them. The CDR3 extends over 17 amino acids. Per the germline V gene, CDR1 is ENHRY and CDR2 is SYGVKD. Written as DNA, the CDR3 is TGTGCCACCCGAAAGGTGCGGGATCGGGGCAGGGATCAGCCCCAGCATTTT. This gives the protein CATRKVRDRGRDQPQHF.

The chain carries TRBV7-9 and TRBJ2-5, with TRBD1 matching over 8 bases. The V segment lost 8 bases and the J segment 5 bases; nucleotides outside the gene matches: 7. Germline CDR1 is SEHNR and CDR2 is FQNEAQ (reference sequence). The CDR3 contains 13 residues. CDR3 amino acids: CASRAGGSETQYF. DNA for the CDR3: TGTGCCAGCCGGGCAGGGGGCTCTGAGACCCAGTACTTC.

The chain combines TRBV6-1 with TRBJ1-2; D remains ambiguous. The germline CDR1 and CDR2 sequences are MNHNS and SASEGT. V lost 2 bases, J lost 8 bases, and 12 bases lay in between. The CDR3 totals 13 residues. CDR3 nucleotide sequence: TGTGCCAGCAGTGAACGGGGAGTTGACGGCTACACCTTC. Translated: CASSERGVDGYTF.